The 24 T cell receptor beta chains listed next were all sequenced from one sample in a study of molecular identifiers for immune sequencing clone quantification. TCRdb re-called the PCR reads through MiXCR, storing one row per CDR3 protein. The table lists 79,000 or so distinct CDR3 sequences, approximately 23% of them singletons. Sequencing input: naive CD8+ T cells from blood, with Jurkat cell RNA spiked in. This sample's subset: FACS-sorted CD8+CD4-CCR7+CD45RA+ naive T cells. The source is a human donor in good health. Some libraries in this study had Jurkat cell RNA spiked in.

This clonotype was recorded a few times. This chain uses TRBV11-2 with TRBJ2-7; 9 bases are a match to TRBD2. The J segment lost 0 bases and the V segment lost 2 bases, leaving 14 bases of the junction unmatched. The CDR3 covers 19 residues. CDR1 and CDR2 (germline): SGHAT, FQNNGV. The CDR3 bases are TGTGCCAGCAGCTTATCGGGCCTCGGTAGCGGGGGACTCTCCTACGAGCAGTACTTC. Translated, it gives CASSLSGLGSGGLSYEQYF.

Points on this clonotype: A much more abundant neighbour one base away suggests this may be a read error. This rearrangement joins TRBV6-5 to TRBJ2-3; D gene ambiguous. This CDR3 has 14 residues. Germline loops: CDR1 MNHEY, CDR2 SVGAGI. The CDR3 loop is CASSTRLDTDTRYF. The CDR3 nucleotides read TGTGCCAGCAGTACCCGGCTAGACACAGATACGCGGTATTTT.

The chain carries TRBV13 and TRBJ1-2; D remains ambiguous. The CDR3 is 15 amino acids. Germline V CDR1 and CDR2: PRHDT, FYEKMQ (reference sequence). The ends were cut back, 5 bases at V and 5 bases at J, with 18 bases in the middle. The DNA for the CDR3 is TGTGCCAGCAGCCCCCCCCCGGCGGCTACTTATGGCTACACCTTC. It encodes CASSPPPAATYGYTF. Supplemented by reference TRBV13 and TRBJ1-2, the full variable domain reads AAGVIQSPRHLIKEKRETATLKCYPIPRHDTVYWYQQGPGQDPQFLISFYEKMQSDKGSIPDRFSAQQFSDYHSELNMSSLELGDSALYFCASSPPPAATYGYTFGSGTRLTVV.

This clonotype was seen a handful of times. V and J are TRBV12-5 and TRBJ2-3; D is undetermined. Trimming stripped 3 bases from V and 4 bases from J, with 5 bases between. CDR1 is LGHNT, CDR2 FRNRAP, per germline. This CDR3 spans 12 amino acids. The CDR3 DNA sequence: TGTGCTAGTGGTTTCTATGCAGATACGCAGTATTTT. Translation: CASGFYADTQYF.

This clonotype occurred many times. The rearrangement uses TRBV29-1 and TRBJ2-7; 7 bases fit TRBD1. V shed 7 bases and J 4 bases; nucleotides not matched to a gene: 4. Looked up from germline, CDR1 is SQVTM and CDR2 is ANQGSEA. This CDR3 is built from 11 residues. This CDR3 is CSAETGYEQYF. The DNA for the CDR3 is TGCAGCGCCGAGACAGGGTACGAGCAGTACTTC.

This clonotype was seen many times. CDR3 region: CASSEALELATDTQYF. CDR3 nucleotide sequence: TGTGCCAGCAGTGAAGCGCTTGAACTAGCAACAGATACGCAGTATTTT. This sequence joins TRBV2 and TRBJ2-3; perhaps TRBD2 as D (6 bases). Looked up from germline, CDR1 is SNHLY and CDR2 is FYNNEI. The CDR3 length is 16 residues. Trimming took 0 bases from V and 3 from J, leaving 13 bases between them.

There are many counts of this clonotype. The chain employs TRBV13 and TRBJ2-3; 10 bases are shared with TRBD2. Looked up from germline, CDR1 is PRHDT and CDR2 is FYEKMQ (reference sequence). The CDR3 runs to 18 residues. The junction had 10 bases not matched to a gene; V was cut back by 0 bases and J by 4 bases. DNA of the CDR3: TGTGCCAGCAGCTTAGGGGTAGCGGGAGGAGTGGGGCCAGATACGCAGTATTTT. Translated, it gives CASSLGVAGGVGPDTQYF.

Many counts were recorded for this clonotype. This sequence joins TRBV24-1 and TRBJ1-5, with D uncertain. The germline V gene has CDR1 KGHDR and CDR2 SFDVKD. CDR3 length: 13 amino acids. V lost 2 bases to trimming and J lost 7 bases, with 8 bases between them. The DNA for the CDR3 is TGTGCCACCAGTGATTCCGATAGCCAGCCCCAGCATTTT. Protein: CATSDSDSQPQHF.

Worth noting for this clonotype: A much larger clonotype is one base distant, so this may be a read error. V is TRBV4-3 and J is TRBJ2-7; TRBD1 matches 7 bases. V trimming: 0 bases; J trimming: 4 bases; junction bases outside the gene matches: 9. This CDR3 has 16 amino acids. The germline V gene encodes CDR1 LGHNA and CDR2 YSLEER. CDR3 sequence: CASSQDWARQGYEQYF. The CDR3 DNA reads TGCGCCAGCAGCCAAGATTGGGCGAGACAGGGTTACGAGCAGTACTTC.

This clonotype was recorded many times. The CDR3 DNA reads TGTGCCAGCAGCTTAGTGGCTAGCGGGGGAACAGATACGCAGTATTTT. Protein sequence: CASSLVASGGTDTQYF. The rearrangement uses TRBV7-8 and TRBJ2-3, with 10 bases matching TRBD2. This CDR3 has 16 residues. Germline CDR1 reads SGHVS; CDR2 reads FQNEAQ. V gave up 1 base and J gave up 3 bases; unmatched junction bases: 4.

Concerning this clonotype itself: This may arise from a read error, as a much more abundant clone is one base away. The rearrangement uses TRBV24-1 and TRBJ1-1; D not certain. Trimming pared 8 bases from V and 5 bases from J, leaving 14 bases between. Germline assignment: CDR1 KGHDR and CDR2 SFDVKD. The length of the CDR3 is 13 residues. CDR3 nucleotides: TGTGCCACCACGGCAGGATGGAGAACTGAAGCTTTCTTT. This gives the protein CATTAGWRTEAFF.

This clonotype was observed many times. The chain employs TRBV5-5 and TRBJ1-1, with 8 bases aligning to TRBD1. The V and J ends lost 2 bases and 7 bases, in that order; junction bases with no gene match: 4. This CDR3 has 13 amino acids. Germline CDR1 is SGHKS and CDR2 is YYEKEE (reference sequence). The CDR3 sequence: CASSFTGTGEAFF. CDR3 bases: TGTGCCAGCAGCTTCACCGGGACAGGTGAAGCTTTCTTT.

Details on this clonotype: An end of the junction differs from the germline gene, which may be a read error. The CDR3 DNA reads as TGTGCCGGCAGCTTTTTATTCAAAGGACAGGGGCCCTACGAGCAGTACTTC. Amino acids: CAGSFLFKGQGPYEQYF. The chain uses TRBV5-6 and TRBJ2-7; 9 bases map to TRBD1. Per germline, CDR1 SGHDT and CDR2 YYEEEE. The CDR3 is 17 amino acids.

To note about this clonotype: This clone may be a read error of a much larger clone one base away. This sequence joins TRBV12-3 or TRBV12-4 and TRBJ2-7, with D tentatively TRBD1 or TRBD2 (5 bases each). This CDR3 contains 14 residues. V shed 6 bases and J shed 1 base, with 13 bases lying between them. The CDR3 protein is CASRPGRTSYEQYF. The CDR3 bases are TGTGCCAGCAGGCCGGGACGGACTTCCTACGAGCAGTACTTC.

The gene calls are TRBV12-3 or TRBV12-4 and TRBJ2-7; 8 positions match TRBD2. Unmatched junction bases numbered 3, after V lost 6 bases and J lost 5 bases. The CDR3 is made up of 12 amino acids. The CDR3 DNA sequence: TGTGCCAGCAGCGCGGGGGGAGACGAGCAGTACTTC. This encodes CASSAGGDEQYF.

There are many counts of this clonotype. This chain uses TRBV7-9 with TRBJ1-1; 11 bases match TRBD1. The CDR3 has 14 amino acids. Germline V gene data show CDR1 as SEHNR and CDR2 as FQNEAQ (reference sequence). Trimming cost V 4 bases and J 4 bases; bases outside gene matches: 2. CDR3: CASSWGQGGTEAFF. CDR3 nucleotides: TGTGCCAGCAGCTGGGGACAGGGGGGCACTGAAGCTTTCTTT.

This clonotype was found a few times. CDR3 sequence: CASSDDASGRPNEQYF. In DNA form, the CDR3 reads TGTGCCAGCAGCGACGATGCTAGCGGGAGGCCCAACGAGCAGTACTTC. The chain couples TRBV9 to TRBJ2-7; 11 bases line up with TRBD2. Germline V lookup: CDR1 SGDLS, CDR2 YYNGEE. With 3 bases clipped from V and 5 bases from J, the junction kept 10 bases outside the gene matches. The CDR3 extends over 16 amino acids. The full variable domain, in which reference TRBV9 and TRBJ2-7 provide the parts outside the CDR3, is DSGVTQTPKHLITATGQRVTLRCSPRSGDLSVYWYQQSLDQGLQFLIQYYNGEERAKGNILERFSAQQFPDLHSELNLSSLELGDSALYFCASSDDASGRPNEQYFGPGTRLTVT.

The gene calls are TRBV7-9 and TRBJ2-3, with TRBD2 identical over 8 bases. Trimming took 2 bases from V and 0 from J; bases not matched to a gene: 1. This CDR3 has 15 residues. The germline V gene has CDR1 SEHNR and CDR2 FQNEAQ (reference sequence). The CDR3 is CASSLSSGSTDTQYF. The DNA for the CDR3 is TGTGCCAGCAGCTTATCTAGCGGGAGCACAGATACGCAGTATTTT.

Note on this clonotype: A much larger clone is a single base away; this may be a read error. The chain recombines TRBV25-1 with TRBJ2-7, with D perhaps matching TRBD2 (5 bases). Germline CDR1 MGHDK, CDR2 SYGVNS. This CDR3 is built from 13 residues. DNA of the CDR3: TGTACCAGCAGTGAATCGGGGTTCTACGAGCAGTACTTC. Its protein product is CTSSESGFYEQYF.

Comments on this clonotype: This sequence may be a read error, since a much larger clone differs from it by one base. V is TRBV6-5 and J is TRBJ2-5; a possible D gene is TRBD2 (6 bases). This CDR3 spans 13 amino acids. The V gene's germline CDR1 is MNHEY and CDR2 SVGAGI. The CDR3 protein is CTSSYGGSETQYF. CDR3 bases: TGTACCAGCAGTTACGGAGGGTCAGAGACCCAGTACTTC.

This clonotype appeared a few times. One end of the junction fails to match germline, which may point to a read error. The chain combines TRBV5-3 with TRBJ2-7, with 7 bases lining up with TRBD1. TRBV5-3 is an open reading frame whose function is uncertain. The CDR3 loop spans 15 amino acids. Written as DNA, the CDR3 is TGTGCCAGCAGCGGAAGGACAGGCAACTCCTACGAGCGGTACTTC. Protein product: CASSGRTGNSYERYF.

The CDR3 protein is CASSQDRGASQPQHF. The CDR3 DNA is TGCGCCAGCAGCCAAGATCGGGGGGCGAGTCAGCCCCAGCATTTT. The chain employs TRBV4-1 and TRBJ1-5; D perhaps matches TRBD1 (6 bases). Germline V gene sequence: CDR1 MGHRA, CDR2 YSYEKL. V was shortened by 0 bases and J by 6 bases, with 12 bases between the two germline ends. The CDR3 runs to 15 residues.

With regard to this clonotype: This could be a read error, since a much larger clone is one nucleotide away. The chain joins TRBV6-2 or TRBV6-3 to TRBJ2-7; D may correspond to TRBD1 or TRBD2 (5 bases each). This CDR3 spans 12 amino acids. CDR1 and CDR2 from the germline V gene are MNHEY and SVGEGT. CDR3 in DNA: TGTGCCAGTATGGACGGGACCTACGCGCAGTACTTC. It codes for CASMDGTYAQYF.

This clonotype was recorded at least ten times. This chain connects TRBV7-8 to TRBJ2-7, with 8 bases aligning to TRBD2. This CDR3 has 14 amino acids. In germline, CDR1 is SGHVS, CDR2 FQNEAQ. V dropped 4 bases and J dropped 4; count of bases not matched to a gene: 6. This chain's CDR3 is CASSSGTGGYEQYF. The DNA for the CDR3 is TGTGCCAGCAGCTCGGGGACGGGAGGGTACGAGCAGTACTTC.